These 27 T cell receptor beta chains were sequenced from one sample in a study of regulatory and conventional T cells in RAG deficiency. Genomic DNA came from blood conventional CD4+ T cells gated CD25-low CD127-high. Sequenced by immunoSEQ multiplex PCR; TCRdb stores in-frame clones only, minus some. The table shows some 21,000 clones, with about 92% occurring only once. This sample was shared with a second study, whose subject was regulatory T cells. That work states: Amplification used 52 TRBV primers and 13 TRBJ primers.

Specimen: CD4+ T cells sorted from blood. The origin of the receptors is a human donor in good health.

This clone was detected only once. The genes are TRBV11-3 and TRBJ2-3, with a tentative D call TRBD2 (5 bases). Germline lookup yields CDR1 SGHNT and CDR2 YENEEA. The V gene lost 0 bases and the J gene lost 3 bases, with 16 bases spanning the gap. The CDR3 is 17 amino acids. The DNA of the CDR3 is TGTGCCAGCAGCTTAGAAACCGAGGGTCCGGGGACAGATACGCAGTATTTT. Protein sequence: CASSLETEGPGTDTQYF.

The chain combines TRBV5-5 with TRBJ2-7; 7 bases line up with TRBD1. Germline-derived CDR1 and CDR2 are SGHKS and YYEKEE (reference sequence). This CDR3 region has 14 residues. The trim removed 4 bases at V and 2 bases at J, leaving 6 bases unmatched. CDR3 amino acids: CASSVTGKTYEQYF. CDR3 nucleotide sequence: TGTGCCAGCAGCGTGACAGGGAAGACCTACGAGCAGTACTTC. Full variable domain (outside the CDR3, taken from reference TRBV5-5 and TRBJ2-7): DAGVTQSPTHLIKTRGQQVTLRCSPISGHKSVSWYQQVLGQGPQFIFQYYEKEERGRGNFPDRFSARQFPNYSSELNVNALLLGDSALYLCASSVTGKTYEQYFGPGTRLTVT.

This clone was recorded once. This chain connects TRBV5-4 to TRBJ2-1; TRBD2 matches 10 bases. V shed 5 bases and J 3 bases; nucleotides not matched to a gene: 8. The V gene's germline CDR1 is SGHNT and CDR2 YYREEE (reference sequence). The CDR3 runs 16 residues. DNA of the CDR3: TGTGCCAGCAGGCTAGCGGGGGCCCTGTACTACAATGAGCAGTTCTTC. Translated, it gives CASRLAGALYYNEQFF.

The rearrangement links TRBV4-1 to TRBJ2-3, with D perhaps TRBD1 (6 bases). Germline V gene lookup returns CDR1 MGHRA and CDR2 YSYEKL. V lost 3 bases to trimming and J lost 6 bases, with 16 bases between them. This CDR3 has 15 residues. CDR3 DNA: TGCGCCAGCAGCCAGGCTAGGGGGTTAATGGATACGCAGTATTTT. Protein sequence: CASSQARGLMDTQYF.

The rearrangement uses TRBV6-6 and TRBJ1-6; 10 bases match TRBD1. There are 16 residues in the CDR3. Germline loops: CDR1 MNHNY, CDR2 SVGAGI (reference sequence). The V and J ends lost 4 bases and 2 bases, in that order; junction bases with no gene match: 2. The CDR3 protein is CASSWTGGTYNSPLHF. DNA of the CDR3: TGTGCCAGCAGTTGGACAGGGGGAACCTATAATTCACCCCTCCACTTT.

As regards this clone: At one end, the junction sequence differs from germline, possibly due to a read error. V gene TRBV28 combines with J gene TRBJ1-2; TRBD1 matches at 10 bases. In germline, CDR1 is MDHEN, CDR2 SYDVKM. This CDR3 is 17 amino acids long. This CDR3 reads CASRLYTRQGADYGYTF. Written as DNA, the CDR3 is TGTGCCAGCAGGTTATATACAAGACAGGGGGCAGACTATGGCTACACCTTC.

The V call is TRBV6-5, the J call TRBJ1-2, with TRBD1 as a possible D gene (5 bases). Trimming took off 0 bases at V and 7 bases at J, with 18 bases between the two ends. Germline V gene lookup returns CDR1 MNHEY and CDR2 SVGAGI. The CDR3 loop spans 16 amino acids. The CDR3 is CASSYSRGRSLGGYTF. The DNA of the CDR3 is TGTGCCAGCAGTTACTCGCGGGGCCGCTCCTTGGGTGGCTACACCTTC.

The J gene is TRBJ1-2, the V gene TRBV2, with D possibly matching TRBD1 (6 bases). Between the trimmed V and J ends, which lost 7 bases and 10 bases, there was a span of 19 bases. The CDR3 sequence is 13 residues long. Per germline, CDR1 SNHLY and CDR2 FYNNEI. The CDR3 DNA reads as TGTGCCAGCAATTTGGGGGCCGCTAGTATCTACACCTTC. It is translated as CASNLGAASIYTF.

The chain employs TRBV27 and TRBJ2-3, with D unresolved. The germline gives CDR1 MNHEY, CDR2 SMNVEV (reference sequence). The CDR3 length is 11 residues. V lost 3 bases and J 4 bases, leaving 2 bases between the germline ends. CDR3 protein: CASSFSDTQYF. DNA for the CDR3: TGTGCCAGCAGTTTTTCAGATACGCAGTATTTT.

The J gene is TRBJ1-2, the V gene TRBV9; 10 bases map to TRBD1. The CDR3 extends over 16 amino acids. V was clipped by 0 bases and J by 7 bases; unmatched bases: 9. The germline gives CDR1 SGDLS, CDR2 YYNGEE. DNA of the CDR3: TGTGCCAGCAGCGTAGCTAATCGACAGGGGGCGAGTGGCTACACCTTC. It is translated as CASSVANRQGASGYTF. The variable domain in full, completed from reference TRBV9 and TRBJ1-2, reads DSGVTQTPKHLITATGQRVTLRCSPRSGDLSVYWYQQSLDQGLQFLIQYYNGEERAKGNILERFSAQQFPDLHSELNLSSLELGDSALYFCASSVANRQGASGYTFGSGTRLTVV.

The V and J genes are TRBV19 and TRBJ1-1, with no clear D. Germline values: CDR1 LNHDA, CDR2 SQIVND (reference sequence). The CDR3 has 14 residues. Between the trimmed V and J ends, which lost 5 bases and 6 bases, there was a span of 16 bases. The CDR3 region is CASSAQPGHAEAFF. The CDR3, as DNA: TGTGCCAGTAGTGCTCAACCCGGTCATGCTGAAGCTTTCTTT.

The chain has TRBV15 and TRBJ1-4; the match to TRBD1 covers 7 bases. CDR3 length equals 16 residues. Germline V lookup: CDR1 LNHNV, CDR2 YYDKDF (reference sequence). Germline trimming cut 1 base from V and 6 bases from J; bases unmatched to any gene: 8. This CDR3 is CATSRAEGARYEKLFF. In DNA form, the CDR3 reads TGTGCCACCAGCAGAGCCGAGGGGGCGCGGTATGAAAAACTGTTTTTT.

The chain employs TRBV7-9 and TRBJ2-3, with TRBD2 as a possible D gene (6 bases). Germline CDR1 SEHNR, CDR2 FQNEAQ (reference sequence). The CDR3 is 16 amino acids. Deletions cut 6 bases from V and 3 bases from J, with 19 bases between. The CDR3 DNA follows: TGTGCCAGCAGTCATCTAGCGAGGGTACGGACAGATACGCAGTATTTT. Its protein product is CASSHLARVRTDTQYF.

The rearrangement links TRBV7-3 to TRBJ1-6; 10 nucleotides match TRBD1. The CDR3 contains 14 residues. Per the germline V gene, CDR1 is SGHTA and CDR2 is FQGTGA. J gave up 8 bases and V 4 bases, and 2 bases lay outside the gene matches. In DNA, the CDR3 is TGTGCCAGCAGCTCCGGACAGGGGGATTCACCCCTCCACTTT. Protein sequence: CASSSGQGDSPLHF.

In DNA, the CDR3 is TGTGCCAGTAGTGCCACAGGGCCCGCCGGTAGCATTCAGTACTTC. As protein: CASSATGPAGSIQYF. J is TRBJ2-4 and V is TRBV19, with D tentatively TRBD1 (6 bases). Deletions cut 5 bases from V and 9 bases from J, with 20 bases between. Germline values: CDR1 LNHDA, CDR2 SQIVND (reference sequence). The CDR3 sequence is 15 residues long.

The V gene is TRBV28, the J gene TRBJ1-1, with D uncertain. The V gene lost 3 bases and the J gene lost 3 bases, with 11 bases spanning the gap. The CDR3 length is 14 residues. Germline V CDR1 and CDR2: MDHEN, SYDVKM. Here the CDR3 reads CASSLVPAYTEAFF. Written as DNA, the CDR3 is TGTGCCAGCAGTTTGGTTCCAGCCTACACTGAAGCTTTCTTT.

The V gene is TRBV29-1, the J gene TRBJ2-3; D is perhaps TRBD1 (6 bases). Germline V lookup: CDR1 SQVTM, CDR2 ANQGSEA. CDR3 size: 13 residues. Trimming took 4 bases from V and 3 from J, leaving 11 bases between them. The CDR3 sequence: CSVVIQGTDTQYF. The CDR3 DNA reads TGCAGCGTTGTAATTCAGGGGACAGATACGCAGTATTTT.

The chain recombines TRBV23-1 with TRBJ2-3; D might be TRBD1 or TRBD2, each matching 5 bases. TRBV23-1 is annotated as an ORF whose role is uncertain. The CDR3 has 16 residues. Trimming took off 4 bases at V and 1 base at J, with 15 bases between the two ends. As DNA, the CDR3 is TGCGCCAGCAGTCCCTACCCTGGGACGGGCACAGATACGCAGTATTTT. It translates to CASSPYPGTGTDTQYF.

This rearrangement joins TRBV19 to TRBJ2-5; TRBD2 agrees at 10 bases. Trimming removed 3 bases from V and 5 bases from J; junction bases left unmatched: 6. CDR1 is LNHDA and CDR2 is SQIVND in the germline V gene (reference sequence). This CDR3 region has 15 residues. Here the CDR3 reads CASSIGLAGVETQYF. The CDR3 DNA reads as TGTGCCAGTAGTATTGGCCTAGCGGGAGTTGAGACCCAGTACTTC. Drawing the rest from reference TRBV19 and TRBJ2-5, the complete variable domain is DGGITQSPKYLFRKEGQNVTLSCEQNLNHDAMYWYRQDPGQGLRLIYYSQIVNDFQKGDIAEGYSVSREKKESFPLTVTSAQKNPTAFYLCASSIGLAGVETQYFGPGTRLLVL.

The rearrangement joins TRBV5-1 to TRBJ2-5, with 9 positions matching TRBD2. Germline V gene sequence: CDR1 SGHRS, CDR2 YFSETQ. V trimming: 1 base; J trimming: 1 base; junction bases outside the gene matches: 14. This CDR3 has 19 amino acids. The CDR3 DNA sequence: TGCGCCAGCAGCTTGTATTCAAGACATCTAGCGGGGTTCCAAGAGACCCAGTACTTC. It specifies CASSLYSRHLAGFQETQYF. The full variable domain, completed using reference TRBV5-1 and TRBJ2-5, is KAGVTQTPRYLIKTRGQQVTLSCSPISGHRSVSWYQQTPGQGLQFLFEYFSETQRNKGNFPGRFSGRQFSNSRSEMNVSTLELGDSALYLCASSLYSRHLAGFQETQYFGPGTRLLVL.

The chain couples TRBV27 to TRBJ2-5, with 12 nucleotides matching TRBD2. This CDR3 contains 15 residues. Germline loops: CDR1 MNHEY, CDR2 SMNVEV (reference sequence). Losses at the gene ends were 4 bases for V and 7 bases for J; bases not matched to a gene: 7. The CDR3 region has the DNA TGTGCCAGCAGTTCCCGACTAGCGGGGGTGAGGACCCAGTACTTC. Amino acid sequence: CASSSRLAGVRTQYF.

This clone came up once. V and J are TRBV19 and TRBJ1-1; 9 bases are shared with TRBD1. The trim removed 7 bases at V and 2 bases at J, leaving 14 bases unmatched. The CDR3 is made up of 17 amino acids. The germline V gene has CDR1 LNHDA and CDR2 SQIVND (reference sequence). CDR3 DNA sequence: TGTGCCAGTACCATATCGGGACAGGGAATAAGAAACACTGAAGCTTTCTTT. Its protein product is CASTISGQGIRNTEAFF.

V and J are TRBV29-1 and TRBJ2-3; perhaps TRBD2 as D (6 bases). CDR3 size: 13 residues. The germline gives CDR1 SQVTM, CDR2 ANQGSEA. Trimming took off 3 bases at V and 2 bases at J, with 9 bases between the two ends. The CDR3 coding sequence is TGCAGCGTTGAGTGGGGGGTCACAGATACGCAGTATTTT. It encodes CSVEWGVTDTQYF.

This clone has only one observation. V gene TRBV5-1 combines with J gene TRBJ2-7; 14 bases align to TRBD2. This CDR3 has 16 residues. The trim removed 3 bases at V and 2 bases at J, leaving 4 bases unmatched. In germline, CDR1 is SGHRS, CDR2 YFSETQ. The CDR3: CASSWGLAGVTYEQYF. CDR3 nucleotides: TGCGCCAGCAGCTGGGGACTAGCGGGAGTGACCTACGAGCAGTACTTC.

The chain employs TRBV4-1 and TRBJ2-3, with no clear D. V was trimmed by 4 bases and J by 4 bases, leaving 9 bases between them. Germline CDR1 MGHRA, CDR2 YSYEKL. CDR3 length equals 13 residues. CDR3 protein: CASSLSEADTQYF. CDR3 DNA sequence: TGCGCCAGCAGCCTGTCCGAAGCAGATACGCAGTATTTT.

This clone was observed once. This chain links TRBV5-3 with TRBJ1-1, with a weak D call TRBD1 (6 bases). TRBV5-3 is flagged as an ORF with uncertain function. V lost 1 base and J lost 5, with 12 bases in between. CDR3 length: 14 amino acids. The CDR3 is CARSLRGARTEAFF. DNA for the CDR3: TGTGCCAGAAGCTTGCGGGGGGCTAGGACTGAAGCTTTCTTT.

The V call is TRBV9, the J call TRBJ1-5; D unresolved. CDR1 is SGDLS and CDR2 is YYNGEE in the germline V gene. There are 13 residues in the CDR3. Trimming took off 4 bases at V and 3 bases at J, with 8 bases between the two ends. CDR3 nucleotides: TGTGCCAGCAGCCTCCTAGCCAATCAGCCCCAGCATTTT. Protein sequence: CASSLLANQPQHF. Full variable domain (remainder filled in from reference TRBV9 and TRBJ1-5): DSGVTQTPKHLITATGQRVTLRCSPRSGDLSVYWYQQSLDQGLQFLIQYYNGEERAKGNILERFSAQQFPDLHSELNLSSLELGDSALYFCASSLLANQPQHFGDGTRLSIL.